The 14 T cell receptor beta chains below were found in one sample sequenced in a study of T-cell memory formation after mild COVID-19. TCRdb independently ran MiXCR on the 5' RACE reads; one entry per CDR3 protein. The sample shows around 300,000 distinct CDR3 sequences, approximately 7.6% of them seen only once. Source material: PBMCs or a T cell subset sorted from them (not recorded which). The source of these receptors is a man aged 18-30 years who had mild COVID-19 (a few samples of this study predate the infection). Cell type and time point are not known.

The gene calls are TRBV20-1 and TRBJ1-2; D may be TRBD1 (5 bases). V lost 3 bases and J lost 4, with 15 bases in between. Looked up from germline, CDR1 is DFQATT and CDR2 is SNEGSKA (reference sequence). The CDR3 length is 14 residues. CDR3 nucleotide sequence: TGCAGTGCTAGTGAAGCAGGGATCCTCTATGGCTACACCTTC. Translating gives CSASEAGILYGYTF.

This clonotype was seen repeatedly, ten times or more. The chain joins TRBV7-8 to TRBJ2-3; D gene uncertain. V shed 5 bases and J shed 6 bases, with 9 bases lying between them. CDR1 and CDR2 (germline): SGHVS, FQNEAQ. This CDR3 is built from 12 residues. CDR3 loop: CASSSQEDTQYF. DNA of the CDR3: TGTGCCAGCAGCAGCCAGGAGGATACGCAGTATTTT.

This clonotype has just a few counts. The J gene is TRBJ2-2, the V gene TRBV7-9; D is unclear. The CDR3 length is 13 residues. CDR1 is SEHNR, CDR2 FQNEAQ, per germline (reference sequence). V was pared by 4 bases and J by 6 bases, with 9 bases between. The CDR3 coding sequence is TGTGCCAGCAGCTGGCAGTCCGCCGGGGAGCTGTTTTTT. This translates into CASSWQSAGELFF.

The chain recombines TRBV20-1 with TRBJ1-3; D remains ambiguous. V was shortened by 6 bases and J by 2 bases, with 11 bases between the two germline ends. CDR1 and CDR2 from the germline V gene are DFQATT and SNEGSKA (reference sequence). This CDR3 is 13 amino acids long. The DNA of the CDR3 is TGCAGTGCAAGGACCCCTCCTGGAAACACCATATATTTT. Protein product: CSARTPPGNTIYF.

A few counts support this clonotype. The chain recombines TRBV20-1 with TRBJ1-4, with D perhaps TRBD1 (6 bases). The CDR3 is made up of 12 amino acids. Germline V gene data show CDR1 as DFQATT and CDR2 as SNEGSKA (reference sequence). V was trimmed by 7 bases and J by 8 bases, leaving 14 bases between them. The CDR3 DNA reads as TGCAGTGTGGGGGGCCGGCGCGAAAAACTGTTTTTT. This translates into CSVGGRREKLFF.

Only a few counts were recorded for this clonotype. The chain combines TRBV7-8 with TRBJ1-5, with D possibly matching TRBD1 (6 bases). Germline V CDR1 and CDR2: SGHVS, FQNEAQ. CDR3 length: 16 residues. V was trimmed by 5 bases and J by 3 bases, leaving 17 bases between them. The CDR3 DNA reads as TGTGCCAGCAGCGCCAGGACAGCCGGGCCCAATCAGCCCCAGCATTTT. Amino acids: CASSARTAGPNQPQHF.

J is TRBJ2-3 and V is TRBV12-3 or TRBV12-4; D uncertain. CDR3 length equals 14 residues. Trimming took 2 bases from V and 1 from J, leaving 7 bases between them. The CDR3 DNA sequence: TGTGCCAGCAGTTTACGGGCAGGCACAGATACGCAGTATTTT. Protein sequence: CASSLRAGTDTQYF.

The table lists this clonotype with many counts. This sequence joins TRBV11-2 and TRBJ2-4; the D is unclear. From germline, CDR1 is SGHAT and CDR2 FQNNGV. V lost 0 bases to trimming and J lost 8 bases, with 8 bases between them. The CDR3 sequence is 13 residues long. CDR3 in DNA: TGTGCCAGCAGCTTAGAAAGTTGGGACATTCAGTACTTC. Amino acid sequence: CASSLESWDIQYF.

This clonotype was detected ten times or more. This chain connects TRBV5-5 to TRBJ2-5; D perhaps matches TRBD1 (5 bases). Germline CDR1 SGHKS, CDR2 YYEKEE (reference sequence). Trimming removed 3 bases from V and 3 bases from J, with 9 bases in between. This CDR3 comprises 13 residues. The CDR3 nucleotides read TGTGCCAGCAGCTGGGGCTGGGAAGAGACCCAGTACTTC. Protein product: CASSWGWEETQYF.

This rearrangement joins TRBV27 to TRBJ1-5; no clear D. This CDR3 has 12 amino acids. The germline V gene has CDR1 MNHEY and CDR2 SMNVEV (reference sequence). Deletions cut 8 bases from V and 4 bases from J, with 9 bases between. CDR3 loop: CASGVLNQPQHF. DNA for the CDR3: TGTGCCAGCGGGGTGTTGAATCAGCCCCAGCATTTT.

This clonotype has only one observation. The genes are TRBV7-2 and TRBJ2-1; 12 bases map to TRBD1. The CDR3 runs to 15 residues. V was clipped by 1 base and J by 14 bases; unmatched bases: 9. Germline V CDR1 and CDR2: SGHTA, FQGNSA. The CDR3 DNA reads as TGTGCCAGCAGCTTAGAGGGACAGGGGGCTGGGGAGAAGTTCTTC. The encoded protein is CASSLEGQGAGEKFF.

This clonotype was picked up a small number of times. V is TRBV20-1 and J is TRBJ2-7; D not certain. Trimming took 3 bases from V and 4 from J, leaving 19 bases between them. There are 15 residues in the CDR3. CDR1 and CDR2 from the germline V gene are DFQATT and SNEGSKA (reference sequence). The CDR3 loop is CSARGQEMVRYEQYF. The CDR3 bases are TGCAGTGCTAGGGGTCAGGAAATGGTAAGATACGAGCAGTACTTC.

This clonotype has just a few counts. The genes are TRBV4-1 and TRBJ2-3; D call uncertain. This CDR3 is built from 18 residues. Per germline, CDR1 MGHRA and CDR2 YSYEKL. V gave up 0 bases and J gave up 4 bases, with 20 bases separating them. The CDR3 loop reads CASSQDHGLHNRADTQYF. In DNA, the CDR3 is TGCGCCAGCAGCCAAGATCACGGCCTTCACAACCGCGCAGATACGCAGTATTTT.

The chain joins TRBV2 to TRBJ2-1, with 13 bases aligning to TRBD2. The CDR3 has 15 amino acids. Trimming removed 4 bases from V and 7 bases from J; junction bases left unmatched: 4. CDR1 is SNHLY and CDR2 is FYNNEI in the germline V gene. The CDR3 DNA reads TGTGCCAGCAGTGCGGGACTAGCGGGGACGAATGAGCAGTTCTTC. The encoded protein is CASSAGLAGTNEQFF.